The source of this TCR beta chain is a study of control samples from healthy donors and cancer patients. V was shortened by 1 base and J by 7 bases, with 8 bases between the two germline ends. This CDR3 comprises 13 residues. In germline, CDR1 is GTSNPN, CDR2 SVGIG (reference sequence). TCRdb's table, derived via immunoSEQ multiplex PCR, lists solely in-frame clones and lacks some. The sample holds roughly 93,000 clones, 70% to 90% seen once. The chain combines TRBV30 with TRBJ1-6; the D gene is possibly TRBD1 (5 bases). The TCR comes from a woman aged 50 to 60 with colorectal cancer. The sample comprised PBMCs. This CDR3 is CAWSERDNSPLHF. The CDR3, as DNA: TGTGCCTGGAGTGAAAGGGACAATTCACCCCTCCACTTT. The variable domain in full, with the rest retrieved from reference TRBV30 and TRBJ1-6, is SQTIHQWPATLVQPVGSPLSLECTVEGTSNPNLYWYRQAAGRGLQLLFYSVGIGQISSEVPQNLSASRPQDRQFILSSKKLLLSDSGFYLCAWSERDNSPLHFGNGTRLTVT.